The 16 T cell receptor beta chains given below trace back to one sample, sequenced in a study of T cell responses to AZD1222 COVID-19 vaccine (dated by TCRdb to the early 2020s). The library was obtained by the immunoSEQ multiplex PCR assay. In TCRdb, the immuneACCESS table is reduced to in-frame sequences with V and J assigned. These tables do not hold every clone; where another copy was compared, an unresolved V gene accounts for under half, and the others remain unexplained. This sample gives 55,000 to 65,000 clones in total; 89% of them show up just once. The ten largest clones represent roughly 6.1% of the sample. This specimen's time point label, interpreted: about 28 days (+/-7) after the second vaccine dose. The sample here was peripheral blood, taken 28 days after the second AZD1222 dose. All receptors come from an adult who received the AZD1222 COVID-19 vaccine.

The chain couples TRBV18 to TRBJ1-1; TRBD1 agrees at 9 bases. The CDR3 has 15 residues. The V segment lost 0 bases and the J segment 4 bases; nucleotides outside the gene matches: 3. Germline CDR1 is KGHSH and CDR2 is LQKENI. The DNA for the CDR3 is TGTGCCAGCTCACCACCTAACAGGGGGCCCACTGAAGCTTTCTTT. Its translation is CASSPPNRGPTEAFF.

This chain uses TRBV28 with TRBJ2-2; D is perhaps TRBD1 (6 bases). V was trimmed by 9 bases and J by 9 bases, leaving 17 bases between them. CDR3 length equals 13 residues. CDR1 and CDR2 (germline): MDHEN, SYDVKM. CDR3 loop: CARNSGARRELFF. The CDR3 coding sequence is TGTGCCAGAAACTCAGGGGCAAGGCGGGAGCTGTTTTTT.

The chain is built from TRBV7-2 and TRBJ1-5; no definite D call. This CDR3 is 13 amino acids long. Germline V CDR1 and CDR2: SGHTA, FQGNSA. V was cut by 1 base and J by 7 bases, with 8 bases left in between. The CDR3 nucleotides are TGTGCCAGCAGCTTAGAGAGTGGGCAGCCCCAGCATTTT. Translated, it gives CASSLESGQPQHF.

This chain connects TRBV30 to TRBJ2-7, with a tentative D call TRBD2 (5 bases). The germline gives CDR1 GTSNPN, CDR2 SVGIG (reference sequence). This CDR3 spans 14 amino acids. CDR3 bases: TGTGCGACCCCGGCAAGGGAGAGCTCCTACGAGCAGTACTTC. Translating gives CATPARESSYEQYF.

J is TRBJ2-1 and V is TRBV5-1, with unresolved D. The germline gives CDR1 SGHRS, CDR2 YFSETQ. The CDR3 covers 13 residues. The V end lost 7 bases, the J end lost 0 bases, and 8 bases lay between the germline ends. The CDR3 nucleotides are TGCGCCAGCGGGGTAAGCTCCTACAATGAGCAGTTCTTC. Its protein product is CASGVSSYNEQFF.

As for this clone: Other DNA sequences from this sample encode an identical CDR3 as well. This sequence joins TRBV19 and TRBJ1-1, with D perhaps matching TRBD1 (6 bases). The CDR3 extends over 13 amino acids. V lost 3 bases to trimming and J lost 4 bases, with 9 bases between them. Germline V gene data show CDR1 as LNHDA and CDR2 as SQIVND (reference sequence). This CDR3 is CASSISRGTEAFF. The CDR3 DNA reads as TGTGCCAGTAGTATCTCCAGGGGCACTGAAGCTTTCTTT.

The chain joins TRBV18 to TRBJ1-4; D perhaps matches TRBD1 (6 bases). The CDR3 is 17 amino acids. V lost 0 bases and J 5 bases, leaving 16 bases between the germline ends. Germline values: CDR1 KGHSH, CDR2 LQKENI. The CDR3 sequence is CASSPPISDSFNEKLFF. The CDR3 DNA reads TGTGCCAGCTCACCACCGATTTCGGACAGCTTCAATGAAAAACTGTTTTTT.

The chain has TRBV11-2 and TRBJ2-7; D call uncertain. The CDR3 is 17 amino acids. The V end lost 5 bases, the J end lost 0 bases, and 20 bases lay between the germline ends. The germline V gene encodes CDR1 SGHAT and CDR2 FQNNGV. The CDR3 sequence is CASSDPARFPSSYEQYF. In nucleotides, the CDR3 is TGTGCCAGCAGCGACCCGGCGCGTTTTCCCAGCTCCTACGAGCAGTACTTC. Full variable domain (remainder filled in from reference TRBV11-2 and TRBJ2-7): EAGVAQSPRYKIIEKRQSVAFWCNPISGHATLYWYQQILGQGPKLLIQFQNNGVVDDSQLPKDRFSAERLKGVDSTLKIQPAKLEDSAVYLCASSDPARFPSSYEQYFGPGTRLTVT.

V gene TRBV12-3 or TRBV12-4 combines with J gene TRBJ2-7; D not certain. CDR3 length: 12 amino acids. V was trimmed by 4 bases and J by 2 bases, leaving 6 bases between them. The CDR3 DNA reads TGTGCCAGCAGTTCATCCACCTACGAGCAGTACTTC. This gives the protein CASSSSTYEQYF.

V is TRBV6-5 and J is TRBJ2-4; a weak D match, TRBD2 (7 bases). Trimming took 8 bases from V and 8 from J, leaving 10 bases between them. The germline gives CDR1 MNHEY, CDR2 SVGAGI. This CDR3 has 11 amino acids. CDR3 in amino acids: CASRGADIQYF. The DNA of the CDR3 is TGTGCCAGCCGGGGGGCAGACATTCAGTACTTC.

The chain is built from TRBV19 and TRBJ1-5; a weak D match, TRBD1 (6 bases). CDR3 length equals 15 residues. Deletions cut 3 bases from V and 1 base from J, with 10 bases between. Germline V gene lookup returns CDR1 LNHDA and CDR2 SQIVND (reference sequence). The CDR3 here is CASSIRGQSNQPQHF. The CDR3 DNA sequence: TGTGCCAGTAGTATCCGGGGGCAGAGCAATCAGCCCCAGCATTTT. Combining the CDR3 with reference TRBV19 and TRBJ1-5 gives the whole variable domain DGGITQSPKYLFRKEGQNVTLSCEQNLNHDAMYWYRQDPGQGLRLIYYSQIVNDFQKGDIAEGYSVSREKKESFPLTVTSAQKNPTAFYLCASSIRGQSNQPQHFGDGTRLSIL.

This clone has more than one count but fewer than ten. The chain carries TRBV6-6 and TRBJ2-3; 10 positions agree with TRBD2. In germline, CDR1 is MNHNY, CDR2 SVGAGI (reference sequence). V dropped 0 bases and J dropped 7; count of bases not matched to a gene: 7. The CDR3 contains 16 residues. The CDR3 is CASSYSVSGRMNTQYF. CDR3 nucleotide sequence: TGTGCCAGCAGTTACTCGGTTAGCGGGAGGATGAATACGCAGTATTTT.

The chain combines TRBV6-5 with TRBJ1-6; D call uncertain. V was pared by 4 bases and J by 5 bases, with 12 bases between. Germline V gene sequence: CDR1 MNHEY, CDR2 SVGAGI. The CDR3 sequence is 15 residues long. The CDR3 is CASSSGVRNNSPLHF. The CDR3 DNA follows: TGTGCCAGCAGTTCCGGCGTGCGCAATAATTCACCCCTCCACTTT.

This clone was seen only a few times. The chain recombines TRBV15 with TRBJ2-6, with 7 bases fitting TRBD1. The germline gives CDR1 LNHNV, CDR2 YYDKDF (reference sequence). V shed 4 bases, J shed 2 bases, and the junction held 23 bases outside the gene matches. The CDR3 length is 22 residues. CDR3 sequence (DNA): TGTGCCACCAGCAATAAAATGACAGGGAAAGGGTCAACCCGTGCTGGGGCCAACGTCCTGACTTTC. Its translation: CATSNKMTGKGSTRAGANVLTF.

CDR3: CASSIGPSSTDTQYF. CDR3 coding DNA: TGTGCCAGTAGTATTGGGCCCTCTAGCACAGATACGCAGTATTTT. This chain joins TRBV19 and TRBJ2-3; D uncertain. There are 15 residues in the CDR3. Trimming left V 3 bases short and J 0 bases short, with 10 bases between. Germline CDR1 reads LNHDA; CDR2 reads SQIVND (reference sequence). Looking up the rest from reference TRBV19 and TRBJ2-3 gives the full variable domain: DGGITQSPKYLFRKEGQNVTLSCEQNLNHDAMYWYRQDPGQGLRLIYYSQIVNDFQKGDIAEGYSVSREKKESFPLTVTSAQKNPTAFYLCASSIGPSSTDTQYFGPGTRLTVL.

The V gene is TRBV21-1, the J gene TRBJ2-1; whether TRBD2, the table's D call, matches the DNA was not checked. TRBV21-1 has pseudogene status. The CDR3 runs to 16 residues. The CDR3 is CASSKGLAGGLHEQFF. CDR3 sequence (DNA): TGTGCCAGCAGCAAAGGCCTAGCGGGAGGGCTCCATGAGCAGTTCTTC.